This is a list of T cell receptor beta chains from one sample in a study of shared clonotypes between healthy human individuals. TCRdb's copy holds only in-frame clones and misses some; the assay was immunoSEQ multiplex PCR. Of millions of clones listed, approximately 93% are singletons. Sequenced input: naive CD4+ T cells from PBMCs. The receptors originated from a man between 18 and 35 years old in good health. Some clones in this sample may be carry-over from other donors' samples. CDR3s include the opening cysteine and the closing phenylalanine or tryptophan. D genes are given only for firm matches. Not every row has a clone size; where given, it reads once, few, many or a size class.

clone_size: .
d_call: .
j_call: TRBJ2-5
v_call: TRBV27
cdr3_nt: TGTGCCAGCAAAACCCCACGGGGCCGCGGGAAGACCCAGTACTTC
cdr3_aa: CASKTPRGRGKTQYF

clone_size: .
d_call: TRBD2
j_call: TRBJ2-5
v_call: TRBV7-2
cdr3_nt: TGTGCCAGCAGCTTAGGGGCGGGAGGGCTTCAAGAGACCCAGTACTTC
cdr3_aa: CASSLGAGGLQETQYF

clone_size: .
d_call: .
j_call: TRBJ2-4
v_call: TRBV27
cdr3_nt: TGTGCCAGCAGTGGGACCTTGGATAGCATTCAGTACTTC
cdr3_aa: CASSGTLDSIQYF

clone_size: .
d_call: TRBD1
j_call: TRBJ2-7
v_call: TRBV5-4
cdr3_nt: TGTGCCAGCAGCTCCCGAACCCGACAGGGGGGAGGCGAGCAGTACTTC
cdr3_aa: CASSSRTRQGGGEQYF

clone_size: .
d_call: TRBD2
j_call: TRBJ2-1
v_call: TRBV6-5
cdr3_nt: TGTGCCAGCATCCAACTCTCAAGCGCGGGAGGGCGTCAGTTCTTC
cdr3_aa: CASIQLSSAGGRQFF

clone_size: .
d_call: .
j_call: TRBJ1-3
v_call: TRBV28
cdr3_nt: TGTGCCAGCAGTTCCCCCGATACTTGGGGGGGGAGAGGAAACACCATATATTTT
cdr3_aa: CASSSPDTWGGRGNTIYF

clone_size: .
d_call: TRBD1
j_call: TRBJ2-7
v_call: TRBV7-2
cdr3_nt: TGTGCCAGCAGTTACACGGGACAGTCCTACGAGCAGTACTTC
cdr3_aa: CASSYTGQSYEQYF

clone_size: .
d_call: .
j_call: TRBJ1-1
v_call: TRBV11-2
cdr3_nt: TGTGCCAGCAGCTTAGTTGAGGGGAATCCTTGGTGGGGCACTGAAGCTTTCTTT
cdr3_aa: CASSLVEGNPWWGTEAFF

clone_size: .
d_call: .
j_call: TRBJ1-2
v_call: TRBV29-1
cdr3_nt: TGCAGCGTAGACCCGGGGGTTGGCTACACCTTC
cdr3_aa: CSVDPGVGYTF

clone_size: .
d_call: TRBD1
j_call: TRBJ1-4
v_call: TRBV4-1
cdr3_nt: TGCGCCAGCAGCCAGACGGACAGGGATAATGAAAAACTGTTTTTT
cdr3_aa: CASSQTDRDNEKLFF

clone_size: .
d_call: TRBD2
j_call: TRBJ2-7
v_call: TRBV5-1
cdr3_nt: TGCGCCAGCAGCCTTGGACTAGCGGTGGAGGAGCAGTACTTC
cdr3_aa: CASSLGLAVEEQYF

clone_size: .
d_call: .
j_call: TRBJ2-7
v_call: TRBV6-6
cdr3_nt: TGTGCCAGCAACCGGTTTTCAGGGAGTAACGAGCAGTACTTC
cdr3_aa: CASNRFSGSNEQYF

clone_size: .
d_call: .
j_call: TRBJ2-2
v_call: TRBV29-1
cdr3_nt: TGCAGCGTTGAGAGGGGGACCGGGGAGCTGTTTTTT
cdr3_aa: CSVERGTGELFF

clone_size: .
d_call: .
j_call: TRBJ1-5
v_call: TRBV7-3
cdr3_nt: TGTGCCAGCAGCTTAAGTGGCAATCAGCCCCAGCATTTT
cdr3_aa: CASSLSGNQPQHF

clone_size: .
d_call: .
j_call: TRBJ1-2
v_call: TRBV15
cdr3_nt: TGTGCCACCAGCAGAGGTGTCTCATCGGTTCGGGCTGGCTACACCTTC
cdr3_aa: CATSRGVSSVRAGYTF

clone_size: once
d_call: TRBD2
j_call: TRBJ2-7
v_call: TRBV28
cdr3_nt: TGTGCCAGCAGTTTATTAGGACTAGCGGGAGGCCCCCAGAGCTCCTACGAGCAGTACTTC
cdr3_aa: CASSLLGLAGGPQSSYEQYF

clone_size: .
d_call: .
j_call: TRBJ1-2
v_call: TRBV6-5
cdr3_nt: TGTGCCAGCGCCAGAGACGCAAACTATGGCTACACCTTC
cdr3_aa: CASARDANYGYTF

clone_size: .
d_call: .
j_call: TRBJ1-5
v_call: TRBV5-1
cdr3_nt: TGCGCCAGCAGCTTGTTGGGCGGACAGCCCCAGCATTTT
cdr3_aa: CASSLLGGQPQHF

clone_size: once
d_call: TRBD2
j_call: TRBJ2-3
v_call: TRBV7-9
cdr3_nt: TGTGCCAGCAGCCTTAGCGGGAGGGCAGATACGCAGTATTTT
cdr3_aa: CASSLSGRADTQYF

clone_size: .
d_call: .
j_call: TRBJ1-4
v_call: TRBV30
cdr3_nt: TGTGCCTGGAGTCACCCGGGCAGCCTTAATGAAAAACTGTTTTTT
cdr3_aa: CAWSHPGSLNEKLFF

clone_size: .
d_call: TRBD1
j_call: TRBJ1-1
v_call: TRBV7-8
cdr3_nt: TGTGCCAGCAGCTACGGACAGGGGAACACTGAAGCTTTCTTT
cdr3_aa: CASSYGQGNTEAFF

clone_size: few
d_call: .
j_call: TRBJ1-5
v_call: TRBV6-6
cdr3_nt: TGTGCCATGGCACCGGGCGTAAATCAGCCCCAGCATTTT
cdr3_aa: CAMAPGVNQPQHF

clone_size: once
d_call: TRBD2
j_call: TRBJ2-2
v_call: TRBV18
cdr3_nt: TGTGCCAGCTCGCCAGGACTAGCGGGATTGGCCGGGGAGCTGTTTTTT
cdr3_aa: CASSPGLAGLAGELFF

clone_size: .
d_call: TRBD1
j_call: TRBJ1-2
v_call: TRBV25-1
cdr3_nt: TGTGCCAGCAGTGACGGACAGGGGATATTCGGCTACACCTTC
cdr3_aa: CASSDGQGIFGYTF

clone_size: .
d_call: TRBD1
j_call: TRBJ2-7
v_call: TRBV5-1
cdr3_nt: TGCGCCAGCAGACCAGGAGGACAGGGCGCGGACGAGCAGTACTTC
cdr3_aa: CASRPGGQGADEQYF

clone_size: few
d_call: TRBD2
j_call: TRBJ2-7
v_call: TRBV30
cdr3_nt: TGTGCCTGGAGTACGGGAGGGCCCTACGAGCAGTACTTC
cdr3_aa: CAWSTGGPYEQYF

clone_size: .
d_call: .
j_call: TRBJ2-3
v_call: TRBV5-1
cdr3_nt: TGCGCCAGCAGCTTGTTTTTAGATACGCAGTATTTT
cdr3_aa: CASSLFLDTQYF

clone_size: .
d_call: .
j_call: TRBJ2-7
v_call: TRBV7-9
cdr3_nt: TGTGCCAGCAGCTTAGCGGCAGGGGATCCCCAAAGTTGGTACTTC
cdr3_aa: CASSLAAGDPQSWYF

clone_size: .
d_call: .
j_call: TRBJ1-2
v_call: TRBV7-2
cdr3_nt: TGTGCCAGCAGCTTAGTTATAGGGTCCGGCTACACCTTC
cdr3_aa: CASSLVIGSGYTF

clone_size: .
d_call: .
j_call: TRBJ2-5
v_call: TRBV6-1
cdr3_nt: TGTGCCGGGGTGACGGGGAAAGAGACCCAGTACTTC
cdr3_aa: CAGVTGKETQYF